This T cell receptor (beta chain) was found in a study of CD4+ T cells in melanoma. Of note for this clone: Its antigen remains unidentified.

Study-wide results and limits: Neoantigen-specific CD4+ T cells in melanoma reportedly had diverse differentiation states. A reported correlation linked neoantigen-specific CD4+ T cells to CD8+, macrophage and B cell function.

Method: immunoSEQ multiplex PCR; TCRdb's copy keeps in-frame clones and lacks some. There are around 11,000 clones in the sample; about 70% occur only once, and about 12% lies in the top ten. The CDR3 has 14 amino acids. In germline, CDR1 is MNHEY, CDR2 SVGAGI. Trimming cost V 5 bases and J 2 bases, with 13 bases left between them. This chain links TRBV6-5 with TRBJ2-7, with unresolved D. This clonotype was obtained from a human donor with melanoma. The sequencing sample was made of cells from a culture (not recorded whether cultured in vitro). CDR3 in amino acids: CASSQKTVPYEQYF. The CDR3 nucleotides read TGTGCCAGCAGTCAAAAGACGGTCCCCTACGAGCAGTACTTC.